Listed here are 12 T cell receptor beta chains from one sample, sequenced in a study of cytomegalovirus exposure and HLA in healthy donors. The PCR had 60 Vbeta and 13 Jbeta primers. Assay: immunoSEQ multiplex PCR; the TCRdb copy retains only in-frame clones and omits some. This table holds over 150,000 clones, 65% to 75% found once. Sequencing was performed on PBMCs. These receptors all stem from a young man in good health and CMV-seronegative.

The gene calls are TRBV6-1 and TRBJ2-1; 9 nucleotides line up with TRBD1. Germline V gene sequence: CDR1 MNHNS, CDR2 SASEGT. V lost 5 bases and J lost 8; bases outside the gene matches: 10. This CDR3 is built from 15 residues. DNA for the CDR3: TGTGCCAGCAGTATCCGGGACAGGGCTTCCGATGAGCAGTTCTTC. This codes for CASSIRDRASDEQFF.

The genes are TRBV5-8 and TRBJ1-1, with D maybe TRBD1 (6 bases). The CDR3 covers 14 residues. The V end was cut by 0 bases, the J end by 5 bases, with 11 bases between. From germline, CDR1 is SGHTS and CDR2 YDEGEE. The CDR3 nucleotides read TGTGCCAGCAGCTTGGAGGCAGGGGTTACTGAAGCTTTCTTT. It is translated as CASSLEAGVTEAFF.

The V gene is TRBV11-2, the J gene TRBJ2-3; 10 positions agree with TRBD1. The germline V gene has CDR1 SGHAT and CDR2 FQNNGV. The CDR3 has 17 residues. V lost 5 bases, J lost 2 bases, and 10 bases stayed unmatched. The chain's CDR3 is CASSPWSGTGVTDTQYF. The CDR3 DNA follows: TGTGCCAGCAGCCCCTGGTCGGGGACAGGGGTCACAGATACGCAGTATTTT.

This sequence joins TRBV7-8 and TRBJ1-6, with a weak D call TRBD1 (6 bases). Per germline, CDR1 SGHVS and CDR2 FQNEAQ. The CDR3 consists of 16 residues. Trimming took 0 bases from V and 8 from J, leaving 14 bases between them. The CDR3 is CASSLAITGRDSPLHF. The CDR3 DNA is TGTGCCAGCAGCTTAGCCATAACAGGGAGGGATTCACCCCTCCACTTT.

V and J are TRBV7-9 and TRBJ2-2; 7 nucleotides line up with TRBD1. In germline, CDR1 is SEHNR, CDR2 FQNEAQ (reference sequence). Trimming at V came to 5 bases and at J to 3 bases, leaving 6 bases not matched to a gene. The CDR3 covers 15 residues. CDR3 region: CASSQGDRYTGELFF. The CDR3 DNA sequence: TGTGCCAGCAGCCAGGGGGACCGATACACCGGGGAGCTGTTTTTT.

This chain links TRBV2 with TRBJ1-6; 7 bases are a match to TRBD1. The CDR3 loop spans 14 amino acids. Trimming cost V 6 bases and J 6 bases; bases outside gene matches: 5. Per germline, CDR1 SNHLY and CDR2 FYNNEI. The CDR3 protein is CASRIGTANSPLHF. Here the CDR3 DNA reads TGTGCCAGCAGGATTGGGACAGCTAATTCACCCCTCCACTTT.

The V and J genes are TRBV7-8 and TRBJ1-1; 7 positions agree with TRBD1. Unmatched junction bases numbered 8, after V lost 1 base and J lost 0 bases. The CDR3 runs to 17 residues. Looked up from germline, CDR1 is SGHVS and CDR2 is FQNEAQ. CDR3 sequence: CASSLVGGQFMNTEAFF. The CDR3 DNA reads as TGTGCCAGCAGCTTAGTAGGGGGCCAGTTCATGAACACTGAAGCTTTCTTT. The full variable domain, completed using reference TRBV7-8 and TRBJ1-1, is GAGVSQSPRYKVAKRGQDVALRCDPISGHVSLFWYQQALGQGPEFLTYFQNEAQLDKSGLPSDRFFAERPEGSVSTLKIQRTQQEDSAVYLCASSLVGGQFMNTEAFFGQGTRLTVV.

The chain carries TRBV6-5 and TRBJ1-6, with 7 bases aligning to TRBD1. The CDR3 has 13 amino acids. Trimming at V came to 6 bases and at J to 7 bases, leaving 3 bases not matched to a gene. The V gene's germline CDR1 is MNHEY and CDR2 SVGAGI. The CDR3 protein is CASRETGNSPLHF. The CDR3 coding sequence is TGTGCCAGCAGAGAGACAGGGAATTCACCCCTCCACTTT.

This chain connects TRBV29-1 to TRBJ2-7; TRBD1 aligns across 9 bases. CDR3 length equals 13 residues. V dropped 7 bases and J dropped 1; count of bases not matched to a gene: 5. From germline, CDR1 is SQVTM and CDR2 ANQGSEA. CDR3 sequence reads: CSAAGTGSYEQYF. The DNA for the CDR3 is TGCAGCGCTGCCGGGACAGGGTCCTACGAGCAGTACTTC.

The chain links TRBV29-1 to TRBJ2-7; TRBD1 matches at 10 bases. V lost 6 bases and J lost 2; bases outside the gene matches: 7. This CDR3 has 14 residues. From germline, CDR1 is SQVTM and CDR2 ANQGSEA. The CDR3 loop is CSVAGQGGPYEQYF. CDR3 bases: TGCAGCGTAGCCGGACAGGGGGGCCCCTACGAGCAGTACTTC.

The genes are TRBV28 and TRBJ1-1; 10 bases agree with TRBD1. Unmatched junction bases numbered 3, after V lost 7 bases and J lost 4 bases. The CDR3 covers 13 residues. In germline, CDR1 is MDHEN, CDR2 SYDVKM. Here the CDR3 reads CASNDRGLTEAFF. The CDR3 region has the DNA TGTGCCAGCAATGACAGGGGGCTCACTGAAGCTTTCTTT.

The chain has TRBV11-3 and TRBJ2-1, with 8 bases matching TRBD2. The CDR3 loop spans 16 amino acids. The V gene end was trimmed by 2 bases and the J gene end by 3 bases; junction bases not matched to a gene: 6. In germline, CDR1 is SGHNT, CDR2 YENEEA. CDR3 sequence: CASSLSVAGGYNEQFF. The CDR3 DNA reads TGTGCCAGCAGCTTATCCGTCGCGGGGGGCTACAATGAGCAGTTCTTC.